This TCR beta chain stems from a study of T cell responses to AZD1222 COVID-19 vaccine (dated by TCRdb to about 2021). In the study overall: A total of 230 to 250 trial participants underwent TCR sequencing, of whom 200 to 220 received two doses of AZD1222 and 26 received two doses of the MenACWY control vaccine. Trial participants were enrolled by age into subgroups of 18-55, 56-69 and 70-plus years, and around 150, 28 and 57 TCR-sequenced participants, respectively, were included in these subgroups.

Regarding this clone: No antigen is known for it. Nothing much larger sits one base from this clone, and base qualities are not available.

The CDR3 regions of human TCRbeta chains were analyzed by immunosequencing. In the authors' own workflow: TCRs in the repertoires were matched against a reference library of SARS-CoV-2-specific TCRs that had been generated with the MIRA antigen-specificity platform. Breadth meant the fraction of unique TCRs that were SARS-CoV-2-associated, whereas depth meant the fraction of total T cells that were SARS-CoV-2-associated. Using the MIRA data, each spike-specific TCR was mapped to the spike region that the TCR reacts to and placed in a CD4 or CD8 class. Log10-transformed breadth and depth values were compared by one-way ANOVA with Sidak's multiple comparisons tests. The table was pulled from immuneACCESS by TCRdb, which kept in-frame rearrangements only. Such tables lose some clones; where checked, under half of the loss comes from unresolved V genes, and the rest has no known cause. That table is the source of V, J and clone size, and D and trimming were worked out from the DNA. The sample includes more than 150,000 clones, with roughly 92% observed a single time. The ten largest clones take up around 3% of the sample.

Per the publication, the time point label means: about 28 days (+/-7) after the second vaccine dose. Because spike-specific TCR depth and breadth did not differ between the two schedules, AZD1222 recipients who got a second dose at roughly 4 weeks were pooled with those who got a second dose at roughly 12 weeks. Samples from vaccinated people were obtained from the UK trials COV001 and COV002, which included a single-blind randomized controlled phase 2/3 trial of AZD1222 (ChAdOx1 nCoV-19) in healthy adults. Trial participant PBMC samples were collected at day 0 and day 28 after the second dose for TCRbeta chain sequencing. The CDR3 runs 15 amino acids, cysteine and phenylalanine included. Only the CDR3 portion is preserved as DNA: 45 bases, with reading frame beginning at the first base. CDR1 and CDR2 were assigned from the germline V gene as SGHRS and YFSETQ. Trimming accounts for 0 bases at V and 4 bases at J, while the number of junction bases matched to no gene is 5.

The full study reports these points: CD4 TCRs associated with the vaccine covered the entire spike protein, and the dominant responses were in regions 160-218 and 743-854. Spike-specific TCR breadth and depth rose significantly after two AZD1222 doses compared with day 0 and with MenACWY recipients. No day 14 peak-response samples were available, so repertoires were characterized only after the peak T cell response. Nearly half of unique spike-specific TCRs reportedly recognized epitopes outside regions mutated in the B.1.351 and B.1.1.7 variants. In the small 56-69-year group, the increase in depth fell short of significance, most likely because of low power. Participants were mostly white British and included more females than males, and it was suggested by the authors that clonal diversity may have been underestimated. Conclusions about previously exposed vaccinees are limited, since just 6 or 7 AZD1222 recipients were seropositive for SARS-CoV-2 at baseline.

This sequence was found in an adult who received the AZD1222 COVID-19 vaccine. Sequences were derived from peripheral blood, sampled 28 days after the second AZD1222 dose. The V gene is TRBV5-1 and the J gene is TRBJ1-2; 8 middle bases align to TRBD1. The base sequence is TGCGCCAGCAGCTTGGGGACAGGGTTAGCCTATGGCTACACCTTC. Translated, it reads CASSLGTGLAYGYTF.